This T cell receptor beta chain was profiled in a study of response to subunit inactivated influenza vaccine. One entry per CDR3 protein results from TCRdb running MiXCR on the RT-PCR reads. The profile shows roughly 520,000 distinct CDR3 sequences, 25% of them singletons. V dropped 0 bases and J dropped 9 bases, with 13 bases sitting between them. Germline V gene data show CDR1 as SGHRS and CDR2 as YFSETQ. The CDR3 length is 15 residues. This clonotype occurred a few times. This material consisted of CD4+ T cells sorted from PBMCs, taken 4 to 6 days after vaccination. V is TRBV5-1 and J is TRBJ1-6; D is possibly TRBD1 (6 bases). The TCR was taken from a man between 50 and 59 years old who received an inactivated influenza vaccine. CDR3 nucleotides: TGCGCCAGCAGCTTGGATTCGTCAGGGGCTTCACCCCTCCACTTT. This encodes CASSLDSSGASPLHF.